The present T cell receptor (beta chain) was sequenced within a study of blood T cells in healthy people across ages. Healthy Russian Caucasian donors spanned ages roughly 6 to 100 years. This clonotype showed up just once. The antigen remains unidentified. Sample-barcoded 5' priming and a J-beta primer mix drove a second PCR of about 7 to 11 cycles. TCRdb called the 5' RACE reads again in MiXCR, with one record for every CDR3 protein. The table shows 1.5 million to 2 million distinct CDR3 sequences, with around half occurring only once. The germline gives CDR1 LGHNA, CDR2 YSLEER. This CDR3 spans 15 amino acids. Trimming removed 3 bases at V and 0 bases at J, with 12 bases between. Study results and limitations: Naive CD4+ cells and diversity were both higher in long-lived donors than in aged donors. Diversity of TCR beta correlated strongly with naive T cell percentage. Any changes in expanded clonotypes were possibly confounded, as donor CMV status remained unknown.

The sample consisted of blood. The TCR was taken from a woman aged 40 to 55 in good health. The V gene is TRBV4-3, the J gene TRBJ2-7, with D unclear. CDR3 sequence: CASSQTPGPSYEQYF. The CDR3 DNA reads as TGCGCCAGCAGCCAGACGCCCGGCCCCTCCTACGAGCAGTACTTC.